These 31 T cell receptor beta chains came from one sample sequenced in a study of Tregs in tolerant kidney transplant recipients. Assay: immunoSEQ multiplex PCR; the TCRdb copy retains only in-frame clones and omits some. The sample contains some 250,000 clones, 80% to 85% of which appear only once. Source material: CD4+ T cells from blood. These receptors were obtained from a human donor in good health.

The genes are TRBV7-2 and TRBJ1-1; D not certain. The ends were cut back, 3 bases at V and 0 bases at J, with 11 bases in the middle. Germline assignment: CDR1 SGHTA and CDR2 FQGNSA. The CDR3 has 15 amino acids. CDR3: CASSFFLNMNTEAFF. In nucleotides, the CDR3 is TGTGCCAGCAGCTTCTTCCTGAACATGAACACTGAAGCTTTCTTT.

This clone has only a few counts. The chain joins TRBV18 to TRBJ1-3, with D hard to call. Germline loops: CDR1 KGHSH, CDR2 LQKENI. The V and J ends lost 2 bases and 2 bases respectively, with 7 bases between them. CDR3 length equals 14 residues. CDR3: CASSPSYAGNTIYF. CDR3 DNA: TGTGCCAGCTCACCATCGTATGCTGGAAACACCATATATTTT.

This chain joins TRBV10-3 and TRBJ1-1; no clear D. Trimming removed 8 bases from V and 3 bases from J, with 13 bases in between. CDR1 and CDR2 (germline): ENHRY, SYGVKD. The CDR3 contains 13 residues. CDR3 in DNA: TGTGCCATCTCGAACGTCTTGTACACTGAAGCTTTCTTT. It yields the protein CAISNVLYTEAFF.

The chain uses TRBV11-2 and TRBJ2-7; possible D gene TRBD2, 5 bases. Germline CDR1 SGHAT, CDR2 FQNNGV. CDR3 length: 18 amino acids. The V gene lost 1 base and the J gene lost 0 bases, with 19 bases spanning the gap. DNA for the CDR3: TGTGCCAGCAGCTTAGTCATCAGCAGTCCAGCGGCCTCCTACGAGCAGTACTTC. As protein: CASSLVISSPAASYEQYF.

V gene TRBV5-4 combines with J gene TRBJ1-1; D remains unclear. This CDR3 contains 15 residues. V was pared by 0 bases and J by 0 bases, with 9 bases between. CDR1 and CDR2 from the germline V gene are SGHNT and YYREEE (reference sequence). CDR3 region: CASSLATHMNTEAFF. The DNA of the CDR3 is TGTGCCAGCAGCTTGGCGACCCACATGAACACTGAAGCTTTCTTT.

This sequence joins TRBV6-5 and TRBJ1-1; D is ambiguous. The CDR3 consists of 13 residues. Looked up from germline, CDR1 is MNHEY and CDR2 is SVGAGI. The ends were cut back, 7 bases at V and 1 base at J, with 10 bases in the middle. For the CDR3, the DNA is TGTGCCAGCAAGCGATCAGGGAACACTGAAGCTTTCTTT. Residues: CASKRSGNTEAFF.

This clone was observed a handful of times. V usage is TRBV4-1 and J usage is TRBJ2-3, with 8 bases that match TRBD1. This CDR3 contains 16 residues. Per the germline V gene, CDR1 is MGHRA and CDR2 is YSYEKL. V gave up 1 base and J gave up 9 bases; unmatched junction bases: 12. CDR3 coding DNA: TGCGCCAGCAGCCAAGTGGGTCCGGGACAGGCCCCGACGCAGTATTTT. Protein sequence: CASSQVGPGQAPTQYF.

This clone occurred many times. Distinct nucleotide sequences in the sample also encode this CDR3. The V gene is TRBV6-5, the J gene TRBJ1-5; 9 positions agree with TRBD1. The V and J ends lost 8 bases and 2 bases, in that order; junction bases with no gene match: 4. The CDR3 length is 14 residues. Germline V lookup: CDR1 MNHEY, CDR2 SVGAGI. The CDR3 loop reads CASSRQGGNQPQHF. The DNA for the CDR3 is TGTGCCAGCTCTCGACAGGGGGGCAATCAGCCCCAGCATTTT.

V and J are TRBV9 and TRBJ1-5; 7 bases map to TRBD1. The CDR3 is made up of 14 amino acids. Germline-derived CDR1 and CDR2 are SGDLS and YYNGEE. V trimming: 0 bases; J trimming: 8 bases; junction bases outside the gene matches: 5. CDR3 DNA sequence: TGTGCCAGCAGCGTAGCTGCAGGGGGTAAGCCCCAGCATTTT. This codes for CASSVAAGGKPQHF.

The rearrangement links TRBV5-1 to TRBJ2-7; perhaps D is TRBD1 or TRBD2 (5 bases each). The V gene lost 0 bases and the J gene lost 5 bases, with 15 bases spanning the gap. Looked up from germline, CDR1 is SGHRS and CDR2 is YFSETQ. The CDR3 contains 15 residues. The CDR3 here is CASSLVYGRENEQYF. The DNA of the CDR3 is TGCGCCAGCAGCTTGGTCTATGGCAGGGAGAACGAGCAGTACTTC.

The gene calls are TRBV5-1 and TRBJ1-2; D ambiguous. This CDR3 region has 16 residues. V lost 0 bases, J lost 0 bases, and 12 bases lay in between. Per the germline V gene, CDR1 is SGHRS and CDR2 is YFSETQ. CDR3 in amino acids: CASSLGRGDANYGYTF. The CDR3 nucleotides read TGCGCCAGCAGCTTGGGTCGCGGAGACGCTAACTATGGCTACACCTTC.

This clone has a handful of counts. This rearrangement joins TRBV27 to TRBJ2-7, with D unresolved. There are 12 residues in the CDR3. Deletions cut 8 bases from V and 2 bases from J, with 10 bases between. CDR1 MNHEY and CDR2 SMNVEV come from the germline V gene (reference sequence). CDR3 DNA sequence: TGTGCCAGCGCGGATTACCCCTACGAGCAGTACTTC. This encodes CASADYPYEQYF.

The V gene is TRBV7-9, the J gene TRBJ2-7, with a possible D match to TRBD2 (5 bases). The germline CDR1 and CDR2 sequences are SEHNR and FQNEAQ (reference sequence). The length of the CDR3 is 13 residues. Trimming stripped 1 base from V and 7 bases from J, with 11 bases between. The CDR3 DNA reads TGTGCCAGCAGCTTAGAGGACGGCGGGGAGCAGTACTTC. This encodes CASSLEDGGEQYF. The variable domain in full, completed from reference TRBV7-9 and TRBJ2-7, reads DTGVSQNPRHKITKRGQNVTFRCDPISEHNRLYWYRQTLGQGPEFLTYFQNEAQLEKSRLLSDRFSAERPKGSFSTLEIQRTEQGDSAMYLCASSLEDGGEQYFGPGTRLTVT.

The rearrangement links TRBV19 to TRBJ2-3, with 7 nucleotides matching TRBD1. After removal of 4 bases from V and 6 bases from J, the junction contained 7 bases not matched to a gene. Germline lookup yields CDR1 LNHDA and CDR2 SQIVND (reference sequence). The CDR3 sequence is 14 residues long. The CDR3 DNA reads as TGTGCCAGTAGTACAACAGGGGTTGCGGATACGCAGTATTTT. This sequence encodes CASSTTGVADTQYF. The complete variable domain, with remaining parts taken from reference TRBV19 and TRBJ2-3, reads DGGITQSPKYLFRKEGQNVTLSCEQNLNHDAMYWYRQDPGQGLRLIYYSQIVNDFQKGDIAEGYSVSREKKESFPLTVTSAQKNPTAFYLCASSTTGVADTQYFGPGTRLTVL.

V is TRBV11-2 and J is TRBJ2-7, with 8 bases that match TRBD2. Germline CDR1 is SGHAT and CDR2 is FQNNGV. This CDR3 contains 16 residues. J lost 5 bases, V lost 5 bases, and 14 bases had no gene match. The CDR3 spells CASSPGLARMGDEQYF. The DNA of the CDR3 is TGTGCCAGCAGCCCAGGACTAGCTCGGATGGGTGACGAGCAGTACTTC.

This chain links TRBV2 with TRBJ1-4, with TRBD1 matching 11 bases. The CDR3 length is 14 residues. V shed 6 bases and J 10 bases; nucleotides not matched to a gene: 7. Germline lookup yields CDR1 SNHLY and CDR2 FYNNEI. The CDR3 here is CASSRTGGASKLFF. The CDR3 nucleotides read TGTGCCAGCAGCCGGACAGGGGGCGCCTCAAAACTGTTTTTT.

The V call is TRBV11-2, the J call TRBJ2-7; no firm D call. V was shortened by 3 bases and J by 2 bases, with 11 bases between the two germline ends. This CDR3 spans 14 amino acids. CDR1 and CDR2 (germline): SGHAT, FQNNGV. The CDR3 nucleotides read TGTGCCAGCAGCTTTTCGGCCGGACCCTACGAGCAGTACTTC. This codes for CASSFSAGPYEQYF.

The chain has TRBV2 and TRBJ1-4; 10 bases are shared with TRBD1. Germline V gene lookup returns CDR1 SNHLY and CDR2 FYNNEI. The V segment lost 5 bases and the J segment 7 bases; nucleotides outside the gene matches: 4. The CDR3 consists of 14 residues. The CDR3: CASSRTGGFEKLFF. The DNA of the CDR3 is TGTGCCAGCAGTCGGACAGGGGGATTTGAAAAACTGTTTTTT.

This chain links TRBV7-9 with TRBJ1-1; TRBD1 is a possible D gene (6 bases). V lost 11 bases to trimming and J lost 0 bases, with 13 bases between them. This CDR3 comprises 13 residues. CDR1 and CDR2 from the germline V gene are SEHNR and FQNEAQ (reference sequence). The CDR3 is CAPNRELNTEAFF. CDR3 DNA sequence: TGTGCCCCGAACAGGGAATTGAACACTGAAGCTTTCTTT.

This sequence joins TRBV6-1 and TRBJ2-3; D is unresolved. The V end was cut by 6 bases, the J end by 2 bases, with 9 bases between. Germline V lookup: CDR1 MNHNS, CDR2 SASEGT. CDR3 size: 13 residues. Here the CDR3 DNA reads TGTGCCAGCAGGGTAGAGAACACAGATACGCAGTATTTT. Translation: CASRVENTDTQYF.

The V call is TRBV6-6, the J call TRBJ2-1; a weak D match, TRBD2 (7 bases). The CDR3 spans 15 residues. Deletions cut 0 bases from V and 6 bases from J, with 12 bases between. The germline V gene has CDR1 MNHNY and CDR2 SVGAGI (reference sequence). The CDR3 nucleotides read TGTGCCAGCAGTTACTCTTCCGGGGGGCTCAATGAGCAGTTCTTC. As protein: CASSYSSGGLNEQFF.

The CDR3 region has the DNA TGCGCCAGCAGCTTGGGGGTGGGACTATCTGTGAATGAGCAGTTCTTC. Its translation is CASSLGVGLSVNEQFF. The chain has TRBV5-1 and TRBJ2-1; 7 bases match TRBD2. The germline gives CDR1 SGHRS, CDR2 YFSETQ. This CDR3 spans 16 amino acids. With 0 bases clipped from V and 7 bases from J, the junction kept 10 bases outside the gene matches. Together with reference TRBV5-1 and TRBJ2-1, the CDR3 gives the full variable domain: KAGVTQTPRYLIKTRGQQVTLSCSPISGHRSVSWYQQTPGQGLQFLFEYFSETQRNKGNFPGRFSGRQFSNSRSEMNVSTLELGDSALYLCASSLGVGLSVNEQFFGPGTRLTVL.

This clone was seen a single time. The chain couples TRBV6-1 to TRBJ1-1; D is undetermined. V lost 5 bases and J lost 3, with 7 bases in between. The CDR3 extends over 12 amino acids. The germline V gene encodes CDR1 MNHNS and CDR2 SASEGT. The CDR3 bases are TGTGCCAGCAGTCCCCGAGACACTGAAGCTTTCTTT. Residues: CASSPRDTEAFF.

The chain employs TRBV5-1 and TRBJ1-2; maybe TRBD1 (5 bases). CDR1 is SGHRS and CDR2 is YFSETQ in the germline V gene. This CDR3 is 13 amino acids long. With 3 bases removed from V and 4 bases from J, the gap between germline ends came to 10 bases. This chain's CDR3 is CASSSGTFYGYTF. The CDR3, as DNA: TGCGCCAGCAGCTCCGGGACTTTCTATGGCTACACCTTC.

The chain uses TRBV5-6 and TRBJ1-1; D is unresolved. V gave up 4 bases and J gave up 11 bases, with 9 bases separating them. This CDR3 has 10 residues. Germline CDR1 and CDR2: SGHDT and YYEEEE. The CDR3 protein is CASSLSDAFF. CDR3 DNA sequence: TGTGCCAGCAGCCTTTCGGACGCTTTCTTT.

This clone showed up just a few times. V usage is TRBV5-1 and J usage is TRBJ2-7, with D hard to call. Looked up from germline, CDR1 is SGHRS and CDR2 is YFSETQ. This CDR3 has 12 residues. V was shortened by 4 bases and J by 3 bases, with 8 bases between the two germline ends. The CDR3: CASSLNYYEQYF. Here the CDR3 DNA reads TGCGCCAGCAGCCTGAACTACTACGAGCAGTACTTC.

The chain combines TRBV2 with TRBJ2-3, with 9 bases matching TRBD1. Germline CDR1 SNHLY, CDR2 FYNNEI. J was trimmed by 3 bases and V by 4 bases; bases with no gene match: 5. There are 15 residues in the CDR3. DNA for the CDR3: TGTGCCAGCAGTGGACAGGGGGTCTTAACAGATACGCAGTATTTT. Translating gives CASSGQGVLTDTQYF.

The V call is TRBV7-2, the J call TRBJ2-7; 8 nucleotides match TRBD1. V shed 5 bases, J shed 0 bases, and the junction held 6 bases outside the gene matches. Germline assignment: CDR1 SGHTA and CDR2 FQGNSA. This CDR3 spans 15 amino acids. In DNA form, the CDR3 reads TGTGCCAGCAGCCCGCGACAGGGGCGCTCCTACGAGCAGTACTTC. Protein: CASSPRQGRSYEQYF.

This chain connects TRBV10-3 to TRBJ2-7; D is perhaps TRBD1 (6 bases). Germline CDR1 is ENHRY and CDR2 is SYGVKD. Trimming removed 8 bases at V and 0 bases at J, with 14 bases between. The CDR3 extends over 14 amino acids. CDR3 region: CAIGGQSRSYEQYF. Here the CDR3 DNA reads TGTGCCATCGGCGGACAGAGCCGCTCCTACGAGCAGTACTTC.

V gene TRBV19 combines with J gene TRBJ2-7; 9 nucleotides align to TRBD1. The CDR3 runs to 15 residues. J gave up 6 bases and V 6 bases, and 12 bases lay outside the gene matches. From germline, CDR1 is LNHDA and CDR2 SQIVND (reference sequence). CDR3 nucleotides: TGTGCCAGTAGCGGAACCGGGACAGGGTTCAGCGAGCAGTACTTC. This codes for CASSGTGTGFSEQYF.

This chain connects TRBV10-3 to TRBJ2-5, with TRBD2 matching over 11 bases. CDR3 size: 15 residues. The J segment lost 2 bases and the V segment lost 6 bases, leaving 5 bases of the junction unmatched. The germline V gene encodes CDR1 ENHRY and CDR2 SYGVKD. The CDR3 bases are TGTGCCATCAGCCCCGGGACTAGCGGTCAAGAGACCCAGTACTTC. Protein sequence: CAISPGTSGQETQYF.